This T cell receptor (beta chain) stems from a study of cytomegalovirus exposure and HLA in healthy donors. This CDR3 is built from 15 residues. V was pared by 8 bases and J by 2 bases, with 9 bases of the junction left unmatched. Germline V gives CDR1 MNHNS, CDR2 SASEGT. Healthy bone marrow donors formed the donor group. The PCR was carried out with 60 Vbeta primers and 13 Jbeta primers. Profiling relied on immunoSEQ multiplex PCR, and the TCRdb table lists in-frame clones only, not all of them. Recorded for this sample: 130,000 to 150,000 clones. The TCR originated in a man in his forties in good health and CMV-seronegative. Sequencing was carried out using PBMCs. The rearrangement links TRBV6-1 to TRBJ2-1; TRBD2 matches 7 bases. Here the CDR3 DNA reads TGTGCCAGCCAGAAGGTGGGGGGGACCTACAATGAGCAGTTCTTC. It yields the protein CASQKVGGTYNEQFF.